This T cell receptor beta chain derives from a study of blood T cell repertoires in COVID-19. Study information: Sources were T cells, B-cell-depleted T cells, or PBMCs; the material itself was cDNA or gDNA.

Per the original methods: The authors estimated nucleated cell counts from reference gene primer amplification. Sequenced by immunoSEQ multiplex PCR; TCRdb stores in-frame clones only, minus some. The DNA was the basis for D and trimming; V, J and clone size are from that table. The sample includes about 280,000 clones, around nine tenths of them seen just once. Trimming removed 0 bases at V and 0 bases at J, with 9 bases between. Germline V gives CDR1 SGHNT, CDR2 YYREEE (reference sequence). This CDR3 has 15 amino acids. Cohorts were based on clinical histories the participants reported. Recovery meant two consecutive negative NP/OP PCR tests, professional clearance, or resolved symptoms.

The material sequenced was PBMCs or T cells enriched from blood (not recorded which). The chain carries TRBV5-4 and TRBJ1-2; D is unresolved. This sequence originates from a middle-aged woman who had recovered from COVID-19. The CDR3 nucleotides read TGTGCCAGCAGCTTGGGCGGGAACGCTAACTATGGCTACACCTTC. It encodes CASSLGGNANYGYTF. Drawing the rest from reference TRBV5-4 and TRBJ1-2, the complete variable domain is ETGVTQSPTHLIKTRGQQVTLRCSSQSGHNTVSWYQQALGQGPQFIFQYYREEENGRGNFPPRFSGLQFPNYSSELNVNALELDDSALYLCASSLGGNANYGYTFGSGTRLTVV.